Shown below are 12 T cell receptor beta chains from a single sample sequenced in a study of graft-versus-host responses after intestinal transplantation. Their antigen targets remain unknown. Sequencing was performed with immunoSEQ multiplex PCR; in TCRdb, only in-frame clones are kept and a portion is missing. Found here are 65,000 to 85,000 clones, 80% to 90% of them singletons; the top ten hold about 8%. Material: unstimulated CD8+ T cells sorted from spleen or lymph node cells, obtained before transplant. These receptor sequences come from a human donor who was the organ donor for an intestinal transplant.

This chain joins TRBV4-2 and TRBJ2-7; possibly TRBD1 for D (6 bases). Germline CDR1 reads LGHNA; CDR2 reads YNFKEQ. With 0 bases removed from V and 2 bases from J, the gap between germline ends came to 20 bases. This CDR3 comprises 18 residues. The DNA for the CDR3 is TGTGCCAGCAGCCAAGATCCGTCTAGAAGGGGGATGGCCTACGAGCAGTACTTC. Its protein product is CASSQDPSRRGMAYEQYF.

The chain recombines TRBV4-1 with TRBJ2-5; 7 bases map to TRBD2. This CDR3 contains 16 residues. Trimming removed 1 base from V and 2 bases from J; junction bases left unmatched: 7. Germline-derived CDR1 and CDR2 are MGHRA and YSYEKL. The CDR3 DNA reads TGCGCCAGCAGCCAAGTTGAGAGCGGGGCGCAAGAGACCCAGTACTTC. Its protein product is CASSQVESGAQETQYF.

This clone appeared a single time. The chain is built from TRBV30 and TRBJ2-3, with 11 bases lining up with TRBD2. V trimming: 3 bases; J trimming: 6 bases; junction bases outside the gene matches: 8. CDR3 length equals 15 residues. Germline CDR1 GTSNPN, CDR2 SVGIG (reference sequence). The chain's CDR3 is CAWRGISGGVDTQYF. The DNA for the CDR3 is TGTGCCTGGAGGGGTATTAGCGGGGGGGTGGATACGCAGTATTTT. The entire variable domain, with the rest obtained from reference TRBV30 and TRBJ2-3, is as follows: SQTIHQWPATLVQPVGSPLSLECTVEGTSNPNLYWYRQAAGRGLQLLFYSVGIGQISSEVPQNLSASRPQDRQFILSSKKLLLSDSGFYLCAWRGISGGVDTQYFGPGTRLTVL.

The V call is TRBV10-3, the J call TRBJ2-7, with D tentatively TRBD1 (6 bases). The V gene's germline CDR1 is ENHRY and CDR2 SYGVKD. V was clipped by 5 bases and J by 3 bases, with 17 bases between them. The CDR3 loop spans 15 amino acids. The CDR3 reads CAISTPGTGNYEQYF. Written as DNA, the CDR3 is TGTGCCATCAGTACCCCCGGAACAGGGAACTACGAGCAGTACTTC.

The V call is TRBV5-8, the J call TRBJ1-2, with D hard to call. The length of the CDR3 is 15 residues. Germline V CDR1 and CDR2: SGHTS, YDEGEE. V gave up 3 bases and J gave up 4 bases, with 16 bases separating them. This CDR3 reads CASSSPTGPPYGYTF. The CDR3 nucleotides read TGTGCCAGCAGCTCCCCGACGGGTCCCCCCTATGGCTACACCTTC.

The sample holds one count of this clone. The rearrangement links TRBV6-1 to TRBJ1-1; D uncertain. CDR1 MNHNS and CDR2 SASEGT come from the germline V gene. CDR3 size: 14 residues. V was trimmed by 0 bases and J by 7 bases, leaving 12 bases between them. The CDR3 region is CASSEAPDTHEAFF. Here the CDR3 DNA reads TGTGCCAGCAGTGAAGCGCCAGACACCCATGAAGCTTTCTTT.

The rearrangement uses TRBV2 and TRBJ1-1; no definite D call. There are 23 residues in the CDR3. The germline gives CDR1 SNHLY, CDR2 FYNNEI. V lost 0 bases to trimming and J lost 2 bases, with 34 bases between them. CDR3 nucleotide sequence: TGTGCCAGCAGTGAAGCGTTGGGCAGTGTTGATCTAAGAGGTCCAGGCCCAAACACTGAAGCTTTCTTT. It yields the protein CASSEALGSVDLRGPGPNTEAFF.

The V and J genes are TRBV7-2 and TRBJ1-2; D is ambiguous. The V and J ends lost 3 bases and 3 bases respectively, with 8 bases between them. Germline assignment: CDR1 SGHTA and CDR2 FQGNSA. The CDR3 contains 13 residues. CDR3 DNA sequence: TGTGCCAGCAGCTTCCTAACTTACTATGGCTACACCTTC. Protein: CASSFLTYYGYTF.

The V gene is TRBV30, the J gene TRBJ1-1; D unclear. The germline CDR1 and CDR2 sequences are GTSNPN and SVGIG (reference sequence). The length of the CDR3 is 14 residues. Between the trimmed V and J ends, which lost 2 bases and 5 bases, there was a span of 15 bases. The CDR3 sequence: CAWSLGSGFTEAFF. CDR3 nucleotide sequence: TGTGCCTGGAGTCTTGGGTCGGGGTTTACTGAAGCTTTCTTT. Combining the CDR3 with reference TRBV30 and TRBJ1-1 gives the whole variable domain SQTIHQWPATLVQPVGSPLSLECTVEGTSNPNLYWYRQAAGRGLQLLFYSVGIGQISSEVPQNLSASRPQDRQFILSSKKLLLSDSGFYLCAWSLGSGFTEAFFGQGTRLTVV.

This chain joins TRBV27 and TRBJ2-3, with 10 bases fitting TRBD1. The ends lost 2 bases at V and 0 bases at J; junction bases unmatched: 5. Germline CDR1 is MNHEY and CDR2 is SMNVEV (reference sequence). The CDR3 totals 17 residues. The CDR3 nucleotides read TGTGCCAGCAGTTTAATTGGGACAGGGGTTAGCACAGATACGCAGTATTTT. Its protein product is CASSLIGTGVSTDTQYF.

This clone has only one observation. The V gene is TRBV7-3, the J gene TRBJ2-5, with TRBD1 matching over 10 bases. The CDR3 is 15 residues long. Germline V gene lookup returns CDR1 SGHTA and CDR2 FQGTGA. With V trimmed by 4 bases and J by 4 bases, 6 bases remained unmatched. This CDR3 is CASSSTGGRAETQYF. For the CDR3, the DNA is TGTGCCAGCAGCTCGACAGGGGGCAGGGCAGAGACCCAGTACTTC. Together with reference TRBV7-3 and TRBJ2-5, the CDR3 gives the full variable domain: GAGVSQTPSNKVTEKGKYVELRCDPISGHTALYWYRQSLGQGPEFLIYFQGTGAADDSGLPNDRFFAVRPEGSVSTLKIQRTERGDSAVYLCASSSTGGRAETQYFGPGTRLLVL.

Comment on this clone: Other DNA sequences in this sample translate to the same CDR3. The chain uses TRBV7-9 and TRBJ2-7; D gene unclear. CDR1 SEHNR and CDR2 FQNEAQ come from the germline V gene (reference sequence). The V end was cut by 3 bases, the J end by 1 base, with 1 base between. The CDR3 runs to 11 residues. The CDR3, as DNA: TGTGCCAGCAGCTTTTCCTACGAGCAGTACTTC. Translation: CASSFSYEQYF.